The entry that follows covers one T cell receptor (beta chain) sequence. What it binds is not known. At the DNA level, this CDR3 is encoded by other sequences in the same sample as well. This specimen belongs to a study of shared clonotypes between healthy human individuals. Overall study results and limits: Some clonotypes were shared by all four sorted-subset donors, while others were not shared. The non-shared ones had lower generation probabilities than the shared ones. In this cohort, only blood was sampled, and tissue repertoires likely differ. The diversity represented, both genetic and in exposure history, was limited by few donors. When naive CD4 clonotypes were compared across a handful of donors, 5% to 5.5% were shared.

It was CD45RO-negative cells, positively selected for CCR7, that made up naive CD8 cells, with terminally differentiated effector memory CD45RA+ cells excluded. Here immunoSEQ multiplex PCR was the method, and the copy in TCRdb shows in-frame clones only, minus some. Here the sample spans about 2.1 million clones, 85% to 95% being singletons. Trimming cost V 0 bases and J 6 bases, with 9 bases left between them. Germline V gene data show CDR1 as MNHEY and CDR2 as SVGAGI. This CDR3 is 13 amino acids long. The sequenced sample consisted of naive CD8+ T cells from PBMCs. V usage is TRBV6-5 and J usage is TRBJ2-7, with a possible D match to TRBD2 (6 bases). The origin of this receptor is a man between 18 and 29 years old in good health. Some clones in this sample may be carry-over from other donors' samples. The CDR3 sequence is CASSYSGGSEQYF. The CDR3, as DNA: TGTGCCAGCAGTTACTCTGGAGGGTCCGAGCAGTACTTC.